Listed below are T cell receptor beta chains from one sample, sequenced in a study of T cell changes during pregnancy in multiple sclerosis. Method: immunoSEQ multiplex PCR; TCRdb's copy keeps in-frame clones and lacks some. The repertoire has 45,000 to 50,000 clones, 85% to 95% of them found once; the top ten carry about 4.7%. Sequences were derived from CD8+ T cells from peripheral blood mononuclear cells, sampled in the first trimester of pregnancy. Receptor source: a female donor with multiple sclerosis, enrolled in a pregnancy study. Both conserved end residues are part of each CDR3. A D gene is named only where the DNA matches it firmly. The listing skips clone size in some rows; elsewhere it reads once, few, many or a size class.

TRBV6-5,NA,15,TRBJ2-6,NA,TGTGCCAGCAGTGTACTGAACTCTGGGGCCAACGTCCTGACTTTC,CASSVLNSGANVLTF
TRBV5-8,NA,15,TRBJ2-1,TRBD2,TGTGCCAGCAGCCCGGGGACTAGCGGGAGGAATGAGCAGTTCTTC,CASSPGTSGRNEQFF
TRBV7-9,NA,15,TRBJ1-3,TRBD1,TGTGCCAGCAGCCGATGGACAGGGGCTGGAAACACCATATATTTT,CASSRWTGAGNTIYF
TRBV10-1,NA,15,TRBJ2-1,TRBD2,TGCGCCAGCAGTGATACTAGCGGTTCCTACAATGAGCAGTTCTTC,CASSDTSGSYNEQFF
TRBV4-2,NA,13,TRBJ2-7,NA,TGTGCCAGCAGCCAAGTTGGGGCCGTGGAGCAGTACTTC,CASSQVGAVEQYF
TRBV11-3,once,17,TRBJ1-4,NA,TGTGCCAGCAGCCCGGGTCTGCTCCCACCGGTTAATGAAAAACTGTTTTTT,CASSPGLLPPVNEKLFF
TRBV2,NA,11,TRBJ2-1,TRBD2,TGTGCCAGCAGTGTAAGGGGAGGGGAGTTCTTC,CASSVRGGEFF
TRBV27,once,16,TRBJ2-1,NA,TGTGCCAGTCAGTCTACCGGGGCGGGGCGGTTCAATGAGCAGTTCTTC,CASQSTGAGRFNEQFF
TRBV6-5,NA,14,TRBJ2-1,TRBD2,TGTGCCAGCAGTTACGGGGCTCTAGCGGGCGAGCAGTTCTTC,CASSYGALAGEQFF
TRBV27,NA,15,TRBJ2-1,NA,TGTGCCAGCAGTTACAGCGGGACAGGAGTGGATGAGCAGTTCTTC,CASSYSGTGVDEQFF
TRBV1,NA,13,TRBJ2-7,NA,TGCACCAGCCAGACTAGCTCCCCTCGTCGGCAGTACTTC,CTSQTSSPRRQYF
TRBV9,NA,14,TRBJ1-1,NA,TGTGCCAGCAGCGTAGGGCAGGTTTCCACTGAAGCTTTCTTT,CASSVGQVSTEAFF
TRBV5-8,NA,16,TRBJ2-3,NA,TGTGCCAGCAGCCTTCCACGGTTAGCGGACACAGATACGCAGTATTTT,CASSLPRLADTDTQYF
TRBV2,NA,13,TRBJ1-1,TRBD1,TGTGCCAGCAGTGGGGACAGAAGCACTGAAGCTTTCTTT,CASSGDRSTEAFF
TRBV7-8,NA,16,TRBJ2-5,NA,TGTGCCAGCAGCTTAGACCCCCCGATCTCACAGGAGACCCAGTACTTC,CASSLDPPISQETQYF
TRBV9,NA,16,TRBJ2-7,NA,TGTGCCAGCAGCCCCCGGACAGCCCCCCAATTCTACGAGCAGTACTTC,CASSPRTAPQFYEQYF
TRBV2,NA,16,TRBJ2-1,TRBD1,TGTGCCAGCACCGGCTCAGGGGGATCGTCCTACAATGAGCAGTTCTTC,CASTGSGGSSYNEQFF
TRBV9,NA,15,TRBJ2-2,NA,TGTGCCAGCAGCGTGACAGGAGTTAACACCGGGGAGCTGTTTTTT,CASSVTGVNTGELFF
TRBV27,NA,15,TRBJ1-2,TRBD1,TGTGCCAGCGGACCTCGGGACAGGCTAAACTATGGCTACACCTTC,CASGPRDRLNYGYTF
TRBV6-1,NA,15,TRBJ1-5,NA,TGTGCCAGCAGTGGAGCCCCAGGGCACAATCAGCCCCAGCATTTT,CASSGAPGHNQPQHF
TRBV7-3,NA,18,TRBJ2-2,TRBD1,TGTGCCAGCAGCTTAAACCCGACCGGGACAGGAAACACCGGGGAGCTGTTTTTT,CASSLNPTGTGNTGELFF
TRBV19,once,13,TRBJ1-1,NA,TGTGCCAGTAGTAGGGCGGGGAACACTGAAGCTTTCTTT,CASSRAGNTEAFF
TRBV5-1,NA,13,TRBJ1-1,NA,TGCGCCAGCAGAGGGGAGGAAAAAAGCGGAGCTTTCTTT,CASRGEEKSGAFF
TRBV27,NA,18,TRBJ1-5,TRBD1,TGTGCCAGCAGTCGTTCTCGGACAGGGGCCCACAGCAATCAGCCCCAGCATTTT,CASSRSRTGAHSNQPQHF
TRBV5-1,NA,19,TRBJ2-3,TRBD2,TGCGCCAGCAGCTTGGGACTAGCGGGAGGAGTCGCCAGCACAGATACGCAGTATTTT,CASSLGLAGGVASTDTQYF